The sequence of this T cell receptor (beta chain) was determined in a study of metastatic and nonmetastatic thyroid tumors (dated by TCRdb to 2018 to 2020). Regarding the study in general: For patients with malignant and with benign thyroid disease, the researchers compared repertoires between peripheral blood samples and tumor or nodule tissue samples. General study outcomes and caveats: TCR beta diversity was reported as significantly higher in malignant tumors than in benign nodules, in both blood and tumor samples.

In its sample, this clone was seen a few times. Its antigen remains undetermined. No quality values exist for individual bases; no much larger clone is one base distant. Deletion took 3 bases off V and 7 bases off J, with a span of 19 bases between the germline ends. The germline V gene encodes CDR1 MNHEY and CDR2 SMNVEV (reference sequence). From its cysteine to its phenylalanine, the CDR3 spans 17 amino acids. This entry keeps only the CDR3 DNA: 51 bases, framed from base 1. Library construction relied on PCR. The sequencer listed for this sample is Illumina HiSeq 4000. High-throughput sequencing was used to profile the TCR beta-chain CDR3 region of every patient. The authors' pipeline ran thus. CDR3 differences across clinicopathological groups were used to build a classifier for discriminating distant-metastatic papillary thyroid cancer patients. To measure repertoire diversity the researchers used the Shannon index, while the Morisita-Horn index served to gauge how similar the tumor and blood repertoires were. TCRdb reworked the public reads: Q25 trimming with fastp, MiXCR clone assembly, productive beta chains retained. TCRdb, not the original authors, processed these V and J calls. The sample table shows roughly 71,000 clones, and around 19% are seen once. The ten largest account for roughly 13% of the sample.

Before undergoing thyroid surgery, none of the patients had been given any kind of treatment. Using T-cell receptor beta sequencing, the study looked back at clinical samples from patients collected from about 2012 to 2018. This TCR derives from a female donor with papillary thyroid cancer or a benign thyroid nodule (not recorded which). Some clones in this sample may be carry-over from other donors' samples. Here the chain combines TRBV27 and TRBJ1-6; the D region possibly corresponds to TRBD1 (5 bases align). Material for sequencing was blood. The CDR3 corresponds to CASSFLPSGAGNSPLHF. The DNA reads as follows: TGTGCCAGCAGTTTCCTCCCCTCCGGGGCGGGGAATTCACCCCTCCACTTT.